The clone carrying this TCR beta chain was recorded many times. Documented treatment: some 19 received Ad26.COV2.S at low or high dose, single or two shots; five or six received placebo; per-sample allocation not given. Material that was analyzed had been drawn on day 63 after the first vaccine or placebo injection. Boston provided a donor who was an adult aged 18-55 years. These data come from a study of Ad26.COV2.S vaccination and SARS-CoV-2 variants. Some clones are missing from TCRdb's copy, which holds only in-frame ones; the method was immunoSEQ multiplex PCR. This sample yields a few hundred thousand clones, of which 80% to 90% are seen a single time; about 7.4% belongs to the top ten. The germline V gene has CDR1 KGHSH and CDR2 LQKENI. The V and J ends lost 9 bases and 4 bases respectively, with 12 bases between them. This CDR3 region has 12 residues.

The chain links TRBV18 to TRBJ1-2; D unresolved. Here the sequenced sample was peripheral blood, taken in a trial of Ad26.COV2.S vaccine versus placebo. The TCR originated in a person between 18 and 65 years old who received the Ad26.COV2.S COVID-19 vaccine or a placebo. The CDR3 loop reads CASHGDFYGYTF. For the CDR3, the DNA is TGTGCCAGTCACGGGGATTTCTATGGCTACACCTTC. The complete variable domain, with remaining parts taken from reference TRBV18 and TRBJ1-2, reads NAGVMQNPRHLVRRRGQEARLRCSPMKGHSHVYWYRQLPEEGLKFMVYLQKENIIDESGMPKERFSAEFPKEGPSILRIQQVVRGDSAAYFCASHGDFYGYTFGSGTRLTVV.